What follows describes a single TCR beta chain. Its antigen remains unknown. Germline CDR1 and CDR2: SEHNR and FQNEAQ (reference sequence). V was shortened by 4 bases and J by 2 bases, with 9 bases between the two germline ends. The CDR3 is 14 amino acids. The data were obtained in a study of tumor-infiltrating lymphocytes in localized non-small cell lung cancer. Study details: Each patient gave resected tumor and non-adjacent uninvolved lung tissue. Study-level results: Different pieces of the same tissue went to different assays, confounding technical variation with intratumor heterogeneity. TCR sequencing covered a subset of patients with enough tissue.

Method: immunoSEQ multiplex PCR; TCRdb's copy keeps in-frame clones and lacks some. The data contain 8,000 to 10,000 clones, 78% of them singletons. Specimen: lung tumor tissue. The V and J genes are TRBV7-9 and TRBJ2-1; possibly TRBD1 for D (6 bases). This sequence originates from a human donor with non-small cell lung cancer. The CDR3: CASSSGTTYNEQFF. CDR3 DNA sequence: TGTGCCAGCAGCTCGGGGACAACCTACAATGAGCAGTTCTTC.